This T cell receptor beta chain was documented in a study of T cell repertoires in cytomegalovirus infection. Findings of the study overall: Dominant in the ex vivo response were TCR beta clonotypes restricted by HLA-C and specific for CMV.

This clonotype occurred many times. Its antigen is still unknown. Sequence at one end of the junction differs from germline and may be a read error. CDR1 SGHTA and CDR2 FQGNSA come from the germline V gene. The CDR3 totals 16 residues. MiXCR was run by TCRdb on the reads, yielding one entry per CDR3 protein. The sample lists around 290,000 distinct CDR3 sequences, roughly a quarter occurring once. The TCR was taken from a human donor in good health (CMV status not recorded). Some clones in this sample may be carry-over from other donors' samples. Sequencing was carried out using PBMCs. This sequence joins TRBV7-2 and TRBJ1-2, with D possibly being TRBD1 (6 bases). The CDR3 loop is CASSLDLVGANYGYTF. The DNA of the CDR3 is TGTGCCAGCAGCTTAGATTTGGTGGGGGCTAACTATGGTTACACCTTC.